This is a list of T cell receptor beta chains from one sample in a study of blood T cell repertoires in COVID-19. Here immunoSEQ multiplex PCR was the method, and the copy in TCRdb shows in-frame clones only, minus some. The sample has around 250,000 clones, over 80% seen once. The sample comprised PBMCs or T cells enriched from blood (not recorded which). These receptors were collected from a woman aged 25 to 39 with acute COVID-19. Both conserved end residues are part of each CDR3. D genes are given only for firm matches. Rows may omit the clone size; those that give it use once, few, many or a size class.

clone_size j_call d_call v_call cdr3_nt cdr3_aa
NA TRBJ1-4 TRBD1 TRBV7-2 TGTGCCAGCAGCCCGAGACAGGGTCGTAATGAAAAACTGTTTTTT CASSPRQGRNEKLFF
NA TRBJ2-5 TRBD1 TRBV9 TGTGCCAGCAGCGCGTCGGGACAGGGGTTTGAGACCCAGTACTTC CASSASGQGFETQYF
once TRBJ2-5 TRBD1 TRBV10-1 TGCGCCAGCAGTGAGAGTCAGGGGGTGGAAGAGACCCAGTACTTC CASSESQGVEETQYF
NA TRBJ2-7 TRBD2 TRBV19 TGTGCCACCAGGACTAGCGGCTACGAGCAGTACTTC CATRTSGYEQYF
NA TRBJ1-1 NA TRBV7-6 TGTGCCAGCAGCTTAGAGGGTGGGGGGACTGAAGCTTTCTTT CASSLEGGGTEAFF
NA TRBJ2-7 TRBD2 TRBV24-1 TGTGCCACCAGTGACGGTGGACTAGCGGGAGAAAGTTACGAGCAGTACTTC CATSDGGLAGESYEQYF
NA TRBJ2-7 TRBD2 TRBV6-1 TGTGCCAGCAGTGAAGCGGTCGGGACTAGAGCCTACGAGCAGTACTTC CASSEAVGTRAYEQYF
NA TRBJ1-3 NA TRBV6-5 TGTGCCAGCTTCCTAAGCTCTGGAAACACCATATATTTT CASFLSSGNTIYF
NA TRBJ2-5 TRBD2 TRBV3-1/TRBV3-2 TGTGCCAGCAGCTACCACCCCAGACTAGCGGGAGGGCTAGAGACCCAGTACTTC CASSYHPRLAGGLETQYF
NA TRBJ1-2 TRBD1 TRBV6-2/TRBV6-3 TGTGCCAGCAGTTACGGGGGACAGCTCTATGGCTACACCTTC CASSYGGQLYGYTF
NA TRBJ1-1 NA TRBV9 TGTGCCAGCAGCGGGGTGGCGGGATCAGGGACGGTTGCTTTCTTT CASSGVAGSGTVAFF
NA TRBJ2-2 NA TRBV19 TGTGCCACCAGGGGTGGACAGTCCCTCACCGGGGAGCTGTTTTTT CATRGGQSLTGELFF
NA TRBJ2-2 TRBD2 TRBV28 TGTGCCAGCAGTTTGGGCGGGAGCCGTACCGGGGAGCTGTTTTTT CASSLGGSRTGELFF
NA TRBJ2-7 TRBD1 TRBV3-1/TRBV3-2 TGTGCCAGCAGCTTCCGGGACAGGGCCCTCGAGCAGTACTTC CASSFRDRALEQYF
NA TRBJ1-2 NA TRBV5-5 TGTGCCAGCAGCCGGACAGATCCCTATGGCTACACCTTC CASSRTDPYGYTF
NA TRBJ1-5 NA TRBV29-1 TGCAGCGTTGAAGATCTCACGGGAAATCAGCCCCAGCATTTT CSVEDLTGNQPQHF
NA TRBJ2-7 NA TRBV28 TGTGCCAGCAGTCCCCGAGTTTACGAGCAGTACTTC CASSPRVYEQYF
NA TRBJ1-3 NA TRBV6-1 TGTGCCAGCAGTGAAGCTATTCAGGGGAGCTCTGGAAACACCATATATTTT CASSEAIQGSSGNTIYF
NA TRBJ1-1 NA TRBV28 TGTGCCAGCAGTTCAACAGCGAACACTGAAGCTTTCTTT CASSSTANTEAFF
NA TRBJ2-7 TRBD1 TRBV5-1 TGCGCCAGCAGCTTGGGACAGGGGCTCCAATCCTACGAGCAGTACTTC CASSLGQGLQSYEQYF
NA TRBJ2-7 TRBD2 TRBV27 TGTGCCAGCAGTTTACTCCAGCGGGGGTCCTACGAGCAGTACTTC CASSLLQRGSYEQYF
NA TRBJ2-1 TRBD2 TRBV19 TGTGCCAGTAGTGGTAGCGGGAGTGATGAGCAGTTCTTC CASSGSGSDEQFF
once TRBJ2-7 TRBD2 TRBV5-1 TGCGCCAGCAGCCTACTAGCGGGAGGGTCCTCCTACGAGCAGTACTTC CASSLLAGGSSYEQYF
NA TRBJ2-7 TRBD1 TRBV10-1 TGCGCCAGCAGTGCTCAACCGACAGGGGACTACGAGCAGTACTTC CASSAQPTGDYEQYF
NA TRBJ1-6 NA TRBV4-1 TGCGCCAGCAGCCGGACACAGGGAATCCAAGATAATTCACCCCTCCACTTT CASSRTQGIQDNSPLHF
NA TRBJ2-1 NA TRBV19 TGTGCCAGTAGTAAGACACCGGACTCCTACAATGAGCAGTTCTTC CASSKTPDSYNEQFF
NA TRBJ1-4 TRBD1 TRBV28 TGTGCCAGCAGGGGGACAGGGAACGACGAAAAACTGTTTTTT CASRGTGNDEKLFF
NA TRBJ2-2 NA TRBV30 TGTGCCTGGAGTCTCACCGGGGAGCTGTTTTTT CAWSLTGELFF
NA TRBJ2-7 TRBD2 TRBV28 TGTGCCAGCAGTACGGGACTAGCGGGATCCTACGAGCAGTACTTC CASSTGLAGSYEQYF
NA TRBJ2-1 TRBD2 TRBV7-9 TGTGCCAGCAGCTTGGGATGGGGGGGTGTGGGAGTAGACAATGAGCAGTTCTTC CASSLGWGGVGVDNEQFF
NA TRBJ1-5 NA TRBV21-1 TGTGCCAGCAACAGGTCCCGATATAGCAATCAGCCCCAGCATTTT CASNRSRYSNQPQHF
NA TRBJ2-3 NA TRBV29-1 TGCAGCGTTGAAGGGCAGCAGGCGGATACGCAGTATTTT CSVEGQQADTQYF
NA TRBJ1-1 NA TRBV3-1/TRBV3-2 TGTGCCAGCAGCCAAGACGGGGGAGGAATGAACACTGAAGCTTTCTTT CASSQDGGGMNTEAFF
few TRBJ1-3 NA TRBV18 TGTGCCAGCTTACAGGCTTCCTCTGGAAACACCATATATTTT CASLQASSGNTIYF
NA TRBJ1-1 NA TRBV6-5 TGTGCCAGCAGGCCAGGGATTTCGAACACTGAAGCTTTCTTT CASRPGISNTEAFF
once TRBJ2-1 NA TRBV19 TGTGCCAGTAGTAGTCTTCCGTCTAGCGCTCCCCGGTGGCACAATGAGCAGTTCTTC CASSSLPSSAPRWHNEQFF